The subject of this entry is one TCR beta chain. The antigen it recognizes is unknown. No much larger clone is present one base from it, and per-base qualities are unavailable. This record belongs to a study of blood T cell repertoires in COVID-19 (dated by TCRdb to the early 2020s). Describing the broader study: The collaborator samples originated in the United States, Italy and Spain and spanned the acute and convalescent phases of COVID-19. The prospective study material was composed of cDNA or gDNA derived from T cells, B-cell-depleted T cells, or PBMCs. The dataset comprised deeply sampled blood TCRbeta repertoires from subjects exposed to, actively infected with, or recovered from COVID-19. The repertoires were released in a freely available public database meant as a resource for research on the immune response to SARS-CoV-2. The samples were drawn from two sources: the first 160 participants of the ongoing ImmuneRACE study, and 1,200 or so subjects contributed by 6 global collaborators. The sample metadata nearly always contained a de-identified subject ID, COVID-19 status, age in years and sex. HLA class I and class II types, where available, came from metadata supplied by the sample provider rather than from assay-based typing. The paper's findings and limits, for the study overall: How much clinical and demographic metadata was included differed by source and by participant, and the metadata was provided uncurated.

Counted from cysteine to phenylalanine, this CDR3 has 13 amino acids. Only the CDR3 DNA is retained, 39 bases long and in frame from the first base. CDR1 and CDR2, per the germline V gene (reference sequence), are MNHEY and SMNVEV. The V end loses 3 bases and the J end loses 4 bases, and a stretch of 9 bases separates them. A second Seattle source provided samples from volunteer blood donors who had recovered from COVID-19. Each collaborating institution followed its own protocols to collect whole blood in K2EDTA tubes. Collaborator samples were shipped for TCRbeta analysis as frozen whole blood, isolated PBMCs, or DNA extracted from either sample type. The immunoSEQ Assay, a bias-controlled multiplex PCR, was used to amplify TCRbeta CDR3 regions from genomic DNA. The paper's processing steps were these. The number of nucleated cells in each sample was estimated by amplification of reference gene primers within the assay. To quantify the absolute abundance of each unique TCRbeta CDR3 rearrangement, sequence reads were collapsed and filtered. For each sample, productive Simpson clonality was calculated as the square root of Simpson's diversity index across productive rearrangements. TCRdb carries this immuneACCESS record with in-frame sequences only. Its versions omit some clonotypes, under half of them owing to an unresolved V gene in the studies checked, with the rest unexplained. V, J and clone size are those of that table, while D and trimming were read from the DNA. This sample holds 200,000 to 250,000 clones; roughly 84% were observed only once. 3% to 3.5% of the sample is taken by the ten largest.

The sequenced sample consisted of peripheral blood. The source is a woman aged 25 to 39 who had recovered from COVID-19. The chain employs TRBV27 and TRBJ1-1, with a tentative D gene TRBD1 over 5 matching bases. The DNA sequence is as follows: TGTGCCAGCAGTTTCAGGGTTAGCACTGAAGCTTTCTTT. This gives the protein CASSFRVSTEAFF.